This T cell receptor (beta chain) originates from a study of T cells after posttransplantation cyclophosphamide. Study-level results: After PTCy, TRB diversity resembled that of CNI/methotrexate controls. Blood and skin or GI T cell repertoires showed limited TRB overlap. Later post-transplant blood repertoires were often dominated by donor CD8+ memory clones.

Cells defined as naive were viable CD3+CD4+ or CD3+CD8+ and CCR7+CD45RA+CD45RO-CD95-CD27+CD28+. Peripheral blood was collected from the related graft donor on the marrow donation day. Assay: immunoSEQ multiplex PCR; the TCRdb copy retains only in-frame clones and omits some. Counted here are about 32,000 clones, 91% occurring once; the ten biggest clones make up 0.1%. Of note for this clone: Its target is not known.

Between the trimmed V and J ends, which lost 2 bases and 4 bases, there was a span of 10 bases. The CDR3 totals 14 residues. CDR1 MNHEY and CDR2 SVGAGI come from the germline V gene. The chain recombines TRBV6-5 with TRBJ2-3, with a possible D match to TRBD1 (6 bases). The receptor was isolated from a man aged 25 to 40 in good health and a related stem cell transplant donor. Sequencing was performed on naive CD4+ T cells sorted from blood. Written as DNA, the CDR3 is TGTGCCAGCAGTTACCGGGACATCGCAGATACGCAGTATTTT. This translates into CASSYRDIADTQYF.